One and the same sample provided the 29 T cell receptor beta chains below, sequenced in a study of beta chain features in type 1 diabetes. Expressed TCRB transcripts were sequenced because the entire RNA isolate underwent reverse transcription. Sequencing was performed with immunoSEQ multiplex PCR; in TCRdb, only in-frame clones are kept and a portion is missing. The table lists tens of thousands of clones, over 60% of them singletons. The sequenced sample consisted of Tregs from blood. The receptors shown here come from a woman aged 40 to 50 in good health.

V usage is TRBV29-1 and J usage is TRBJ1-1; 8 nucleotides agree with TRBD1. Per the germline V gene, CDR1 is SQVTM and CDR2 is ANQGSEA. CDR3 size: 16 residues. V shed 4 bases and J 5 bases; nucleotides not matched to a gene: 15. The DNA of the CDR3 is TGCAGCGTTGTGATTATGACGGGACAGGCGATTACTGAAGCTTTCTTT. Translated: CSVVIMTGQAITEAFF.

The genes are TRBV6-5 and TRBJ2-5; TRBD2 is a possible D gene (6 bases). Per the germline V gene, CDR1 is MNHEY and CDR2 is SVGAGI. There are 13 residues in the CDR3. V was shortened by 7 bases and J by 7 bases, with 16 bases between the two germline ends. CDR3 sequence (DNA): TGTGCCAGCAAACAACGGGGGTTCGGGACCCAGTACTTC. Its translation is CASKQRGFGTQYF.

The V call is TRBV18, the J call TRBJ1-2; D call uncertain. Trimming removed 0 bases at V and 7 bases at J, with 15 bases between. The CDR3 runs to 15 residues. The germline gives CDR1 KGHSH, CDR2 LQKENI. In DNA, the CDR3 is TGTGCCAGCTCACCACCTCGAATATCTTCGGGTGGCTACACCTTC. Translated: CASSPPRISSGGYTF. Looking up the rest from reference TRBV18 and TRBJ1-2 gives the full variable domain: NAGVMQNPRHLVRRRGQEARLRCSPMKGHSHVYWYRQLPEEGLKFMVYLQKENIIDESGMPKERFSAEFPKEGPSILRIQQVVRGDSAAYFCASSPPRISSGGYTFGSGTRLTVV.

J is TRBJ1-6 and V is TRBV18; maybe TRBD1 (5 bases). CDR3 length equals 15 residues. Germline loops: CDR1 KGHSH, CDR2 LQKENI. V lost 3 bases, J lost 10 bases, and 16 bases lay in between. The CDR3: CASSPQGNVGSPLHF. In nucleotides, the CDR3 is TGTGCCAGCTCACCCCAGGGAAACGTTGGGTCACCCCTCCACTTT.

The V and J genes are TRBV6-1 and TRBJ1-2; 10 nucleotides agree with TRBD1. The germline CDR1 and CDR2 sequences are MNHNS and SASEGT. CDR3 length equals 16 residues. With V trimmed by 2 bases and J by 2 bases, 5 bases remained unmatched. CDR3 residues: CASSEWMDRGNYGYTF. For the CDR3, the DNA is TGTGCCAGCAGTGAATGGATGGACAGGGGGAACTATGGCTACACCTTC.

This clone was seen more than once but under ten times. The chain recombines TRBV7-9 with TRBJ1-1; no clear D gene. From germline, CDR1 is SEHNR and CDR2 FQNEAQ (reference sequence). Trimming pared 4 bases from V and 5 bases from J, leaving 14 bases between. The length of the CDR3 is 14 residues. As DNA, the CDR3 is TGTGCCAGCAGCTCCGGGGTGTGGGAAACTGAAGCTTTCTTT. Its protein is CASSSGVWETEAFF.

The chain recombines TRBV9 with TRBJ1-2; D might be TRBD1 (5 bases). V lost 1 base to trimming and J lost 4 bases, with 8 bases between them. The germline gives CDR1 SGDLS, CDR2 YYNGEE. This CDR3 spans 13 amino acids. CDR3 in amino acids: CASSVQGIYGYTF. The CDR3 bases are TGTGCCAGCAGCGTACAGGGCATCTATGGCTACACCTTC. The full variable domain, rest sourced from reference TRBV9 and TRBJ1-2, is DSGVTQTPKHLITATGQRVTLRCSPRSGDLSVYWYQQSLDQGLQFLIQYYNGEERAKGNILERFSAQQFPDLHSELNLSSLELGDSALYFCASSVQGIYGYTFGSGTRLTVV.

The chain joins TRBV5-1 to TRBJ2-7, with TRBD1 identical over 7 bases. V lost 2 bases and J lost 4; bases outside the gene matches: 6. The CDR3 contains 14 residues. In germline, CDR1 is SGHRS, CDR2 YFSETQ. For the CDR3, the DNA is TGCGCCAGCAGCTTTGGACAGGTGGGGTACGAGCAGTACTTC. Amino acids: CASSFGQVGYEQYF.

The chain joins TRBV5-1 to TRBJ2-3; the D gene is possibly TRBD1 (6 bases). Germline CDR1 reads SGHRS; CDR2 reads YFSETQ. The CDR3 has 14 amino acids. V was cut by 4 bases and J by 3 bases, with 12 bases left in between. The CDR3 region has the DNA TGCGCCAGCAGCCCCGACAGGCCAACAGATACGCAGTATTTT. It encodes CASSPDRPTDTQYF.

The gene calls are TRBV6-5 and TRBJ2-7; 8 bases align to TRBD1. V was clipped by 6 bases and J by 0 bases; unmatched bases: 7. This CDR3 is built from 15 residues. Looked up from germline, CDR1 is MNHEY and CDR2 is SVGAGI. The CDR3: CASSWTGTDSYEQYF. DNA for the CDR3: TGTGCCAGCAGCTGGACAGGGACAGACTCCTACGAGCAGTACTTC.

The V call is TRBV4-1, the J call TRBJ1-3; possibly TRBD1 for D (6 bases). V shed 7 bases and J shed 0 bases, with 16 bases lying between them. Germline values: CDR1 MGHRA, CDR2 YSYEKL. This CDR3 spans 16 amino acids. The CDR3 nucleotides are TGCGCCAGCACCCAGACAGGATCCCTCTCTGGAAACACCATATATTTT. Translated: CASTQTGSLSGNTIYF.

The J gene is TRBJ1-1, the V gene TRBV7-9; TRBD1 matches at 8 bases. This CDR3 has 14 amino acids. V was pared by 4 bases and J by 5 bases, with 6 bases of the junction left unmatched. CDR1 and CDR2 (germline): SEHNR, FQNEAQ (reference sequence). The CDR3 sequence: CASSSQGARTEAFF. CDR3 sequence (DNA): TGTGCCAGCAGCTCGCAGGGGGCTCGTACTGAAGCTTTCTTT.

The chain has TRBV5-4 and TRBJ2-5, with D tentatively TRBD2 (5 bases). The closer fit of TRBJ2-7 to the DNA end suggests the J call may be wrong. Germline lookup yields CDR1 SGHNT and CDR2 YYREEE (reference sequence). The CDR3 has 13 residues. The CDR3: CASSSGLSYEQYF. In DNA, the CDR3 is TGTGCCAGCAGCTCCGGACTGTCCTACGAGCAGTACTTC.

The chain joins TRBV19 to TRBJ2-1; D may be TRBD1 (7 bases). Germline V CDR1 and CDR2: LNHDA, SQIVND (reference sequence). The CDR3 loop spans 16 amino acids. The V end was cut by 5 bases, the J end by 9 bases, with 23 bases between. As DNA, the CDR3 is TGTGCCAGTAGTCCCCGAGGGGGCGGGGCACCCCTTGAGCAGTTCTTC. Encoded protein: CASSPRGGGAPLEQFF.

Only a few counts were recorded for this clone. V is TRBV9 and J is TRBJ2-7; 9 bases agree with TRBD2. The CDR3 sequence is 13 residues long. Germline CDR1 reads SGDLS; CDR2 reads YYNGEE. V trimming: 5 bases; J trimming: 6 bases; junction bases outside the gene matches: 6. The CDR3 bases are TGTGCCAGCAGACCAATACTAGCGGGCGAGCAGTACTTC. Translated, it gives CASRPILAGEQYF.

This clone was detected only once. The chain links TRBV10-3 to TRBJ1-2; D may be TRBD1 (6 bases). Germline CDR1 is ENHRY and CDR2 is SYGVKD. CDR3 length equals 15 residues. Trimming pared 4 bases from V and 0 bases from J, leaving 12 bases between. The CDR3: CAISGQVLSNYGYTF. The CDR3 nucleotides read TGTGCCATCAGTGGACAGGTCCTATCTAACTATGGCTACACCTTC.

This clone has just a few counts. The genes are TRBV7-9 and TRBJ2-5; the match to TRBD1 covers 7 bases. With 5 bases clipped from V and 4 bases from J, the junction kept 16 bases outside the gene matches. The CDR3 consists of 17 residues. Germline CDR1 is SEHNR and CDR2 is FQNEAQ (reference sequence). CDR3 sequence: CASSRDRVGFDGETQYF. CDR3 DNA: TGTGCCAGCAGCCGCGACAGGGTGGGGTTTGATGGAGAGACCCAGTACTTC.

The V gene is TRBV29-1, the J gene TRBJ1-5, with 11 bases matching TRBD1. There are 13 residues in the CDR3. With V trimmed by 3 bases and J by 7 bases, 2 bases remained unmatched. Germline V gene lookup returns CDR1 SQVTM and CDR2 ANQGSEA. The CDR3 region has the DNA TGCAGCGTTGAGGGACAGGGGGGCCAGCCCCAGCATTTT. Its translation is CSVEGQGGQPQHF.

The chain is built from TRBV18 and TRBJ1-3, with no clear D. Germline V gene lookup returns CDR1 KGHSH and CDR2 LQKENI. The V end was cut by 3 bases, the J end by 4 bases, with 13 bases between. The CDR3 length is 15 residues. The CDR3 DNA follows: TGTGCCAGCTCACCGACTCAGAGGGCCGGAAACACCATATATTTT. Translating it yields CASSPTQRAGNTIYF.

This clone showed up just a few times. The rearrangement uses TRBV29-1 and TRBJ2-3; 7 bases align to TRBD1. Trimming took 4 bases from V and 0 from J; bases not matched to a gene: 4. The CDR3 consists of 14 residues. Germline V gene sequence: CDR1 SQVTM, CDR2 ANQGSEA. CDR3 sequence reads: CSVATGASTDTQYF. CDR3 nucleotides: TGCAGCGTTGCTACAGGGGCTAGCACAGATACGCAGTATTTT.

The CDR3 bases are TGCGCCAGCAGCCAAGATTACAGTCTTAATGAAAAACTGTTTTTT. Protein sequence: CASSQDYSLNEKLFF. V usage is TRBV4-1 and J usage is TRBJ1-4; D is unclear. Germline-derived CDR1 and CDR2 are MGHRA and YSYEKL. The ends were cut back, 0 bases at V and 4 bases at J, with 9 bases in the middle. This CDR3 has 15 residues.

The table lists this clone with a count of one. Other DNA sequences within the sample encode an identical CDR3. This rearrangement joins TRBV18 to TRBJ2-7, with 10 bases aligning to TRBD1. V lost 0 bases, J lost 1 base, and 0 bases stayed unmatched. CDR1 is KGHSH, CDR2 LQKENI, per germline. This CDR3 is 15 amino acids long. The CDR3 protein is CASSPPGQGSYEQYF. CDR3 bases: TGTGCCAGCTCACCACCGGGACAGGGGTCCTACGAGCAGTACTTC.

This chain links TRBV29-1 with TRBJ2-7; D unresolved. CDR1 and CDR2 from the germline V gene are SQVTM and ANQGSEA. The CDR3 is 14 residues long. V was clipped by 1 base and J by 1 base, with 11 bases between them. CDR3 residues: CSVEGSAGSYEQYF. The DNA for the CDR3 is TGCAGCGTTGAAGGTTCCGCAGGATCCTACGAGCAGTACTTC.

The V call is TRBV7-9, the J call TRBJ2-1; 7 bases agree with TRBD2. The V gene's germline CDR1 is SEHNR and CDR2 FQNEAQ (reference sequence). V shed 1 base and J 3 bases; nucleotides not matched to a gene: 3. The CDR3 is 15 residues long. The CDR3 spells CASSLVSGGYNEQFF. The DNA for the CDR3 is TGTGCCAGCAGCTTAGTTTCGGGGGGCTACAATGAGCAGTTCTTC.

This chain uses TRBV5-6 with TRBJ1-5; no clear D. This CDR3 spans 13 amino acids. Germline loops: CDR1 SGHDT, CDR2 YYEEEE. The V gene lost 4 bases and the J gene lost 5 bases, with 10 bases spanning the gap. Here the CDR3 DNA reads TGTGCCAGCAGCCTGGGCCCAGATCAGCCCCAGCATTTT. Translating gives CASSLGPDQPQHF.

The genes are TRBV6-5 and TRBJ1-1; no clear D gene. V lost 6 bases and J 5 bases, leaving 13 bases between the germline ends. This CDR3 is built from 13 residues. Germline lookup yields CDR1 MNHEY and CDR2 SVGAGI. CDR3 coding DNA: TGTGCCAGCAGCGCCGGGTTTCGAACTGAAGCTTTCTTT. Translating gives CASSAGFRTEAFF.

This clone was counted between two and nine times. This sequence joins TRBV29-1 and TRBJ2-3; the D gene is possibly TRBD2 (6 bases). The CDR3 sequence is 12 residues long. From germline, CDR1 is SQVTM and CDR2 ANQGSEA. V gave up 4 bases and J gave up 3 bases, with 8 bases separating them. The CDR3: CSVAGRTDTQYF. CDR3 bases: TGCAGCGTTGCGGGGAGGACAGATACGCAGTATTTT.

The CDR3 region is CASSPRQALGTEAFF. CDR3 in DNA: TGTGCCAGCAGCCCACGACAGGCCCTAGGCACTGAAGCTTTCTTT. The V call is TRBV9, the J call TRBJ1-1, with a possible D match to TRBD1 (6 bases). Trimming took 4 bases from V and 4 from J, leaving 17 bases between them. The CDR3 is made up of 15 amino acids. The germline gives CDR1 SGDLS, CDR2 YYNGEE.

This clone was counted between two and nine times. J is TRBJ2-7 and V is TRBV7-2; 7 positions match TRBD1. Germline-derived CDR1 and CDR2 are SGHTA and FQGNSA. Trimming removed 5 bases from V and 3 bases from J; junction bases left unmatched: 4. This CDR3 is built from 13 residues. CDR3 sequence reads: CASSPWTGYEQYF. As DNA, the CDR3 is TGTGCCAGCAGCCCCTGGACAGGCTACGAGCAGTACTTC.